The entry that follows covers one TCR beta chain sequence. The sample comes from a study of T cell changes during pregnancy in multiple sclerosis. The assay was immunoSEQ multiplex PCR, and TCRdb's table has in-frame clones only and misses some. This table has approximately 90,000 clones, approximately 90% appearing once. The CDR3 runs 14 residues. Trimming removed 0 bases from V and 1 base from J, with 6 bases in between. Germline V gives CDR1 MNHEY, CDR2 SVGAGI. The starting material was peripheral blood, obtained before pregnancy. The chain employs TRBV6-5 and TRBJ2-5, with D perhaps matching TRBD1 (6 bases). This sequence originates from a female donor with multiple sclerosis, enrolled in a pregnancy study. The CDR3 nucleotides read TGTGCCAGCAGTTACTCAGGGGGCCAAGAGACCCAGTACTTC. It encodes CASSYSGGQETQYF.